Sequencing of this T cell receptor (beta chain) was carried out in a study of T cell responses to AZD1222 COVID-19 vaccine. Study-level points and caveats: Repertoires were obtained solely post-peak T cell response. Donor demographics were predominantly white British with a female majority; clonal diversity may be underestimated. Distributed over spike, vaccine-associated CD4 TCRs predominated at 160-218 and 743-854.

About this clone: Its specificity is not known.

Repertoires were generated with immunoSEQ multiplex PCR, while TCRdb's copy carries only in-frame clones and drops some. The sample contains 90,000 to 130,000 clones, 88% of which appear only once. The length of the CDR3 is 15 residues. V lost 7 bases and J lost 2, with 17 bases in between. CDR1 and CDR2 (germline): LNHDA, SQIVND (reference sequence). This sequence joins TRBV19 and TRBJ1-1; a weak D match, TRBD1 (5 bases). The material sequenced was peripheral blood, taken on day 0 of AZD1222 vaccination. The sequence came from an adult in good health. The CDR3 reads CASNRGGGFNTEAFF. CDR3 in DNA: TGTGCCAGTAACCGGGGGGGAGGGTTTAACACTGAAGCTTTCTTT. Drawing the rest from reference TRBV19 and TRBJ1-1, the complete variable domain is DGGITQSPKYLFRKEGQNVTLSCEQNLNHDAMYWYRQDPGQGLRLIYYSQIVNDFQKGDIAEGYSVSREKKESFPLTVTSAQKNPTAFYLCASNRGGGFNTEAFFGQGTRLTVV.